One and the same sample provided the 2 T cell receptor beta chains below, sequenced in a study of blood T cell repertoires in COVID-19. Some clones are missing from TCRdb's copy, which holds only in-frame ones; the method was immunoSEQ multiplex PCR. The table has some 340,000 clones, 85% to 95% seen once. The sample consisted of PBMCs or T cells enriched from blood (not recorded which). These receptor sequences come from a woman in her twenties or thirties who had been exposed to COVID-19.

The CDR3 reads CASSFSRSGANVLTF. The CDR3 DNA follows: TGTGCCAGCAGCTTTTCGCGCTCTGGGGCCAACGTCCTGACTTTC. V usage is TRBV5-5 and J usage is TRBJ2-6, with unresolved D. Germline lookup yields CDR1 SGHKS and CDR2 YYEKEE (reference sequence). The V end lost 2 bases, the J end lost 0 bases, and 6 bases lay between the germline ends. The CDR3 length is 15 residues.

The rearrangement links TRBV29-1 to TRBJ1-2; no definite D call. The germline gives CDR1 SQVTM, CDR2 ANQGSEA. V was cut by 7 bases and J by 0 bases, with 9 bases left in between. The CDR3 sequence is 12 residues long. The CDR3 sequence: CSDVPANYGYTF. The DNA for the CDR3 is TGCAGCGACGTCCCAGCTAACTATGGCTACACCTTC.